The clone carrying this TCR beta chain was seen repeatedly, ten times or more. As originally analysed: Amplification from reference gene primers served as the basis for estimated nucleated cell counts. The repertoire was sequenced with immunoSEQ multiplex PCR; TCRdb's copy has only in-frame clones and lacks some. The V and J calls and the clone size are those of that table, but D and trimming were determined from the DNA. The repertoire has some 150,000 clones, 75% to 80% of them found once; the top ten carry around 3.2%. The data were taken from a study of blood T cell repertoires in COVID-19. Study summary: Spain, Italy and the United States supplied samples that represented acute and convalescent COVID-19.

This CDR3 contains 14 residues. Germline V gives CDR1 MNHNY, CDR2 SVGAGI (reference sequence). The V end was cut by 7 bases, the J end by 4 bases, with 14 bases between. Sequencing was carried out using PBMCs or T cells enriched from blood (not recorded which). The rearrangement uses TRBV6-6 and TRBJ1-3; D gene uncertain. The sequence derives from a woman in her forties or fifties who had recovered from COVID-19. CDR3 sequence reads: CASTQAAQGNTIYF. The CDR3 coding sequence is TGTGCCAGCACCCAGGCCGCGCAAGGAAACACCATATATTTT.